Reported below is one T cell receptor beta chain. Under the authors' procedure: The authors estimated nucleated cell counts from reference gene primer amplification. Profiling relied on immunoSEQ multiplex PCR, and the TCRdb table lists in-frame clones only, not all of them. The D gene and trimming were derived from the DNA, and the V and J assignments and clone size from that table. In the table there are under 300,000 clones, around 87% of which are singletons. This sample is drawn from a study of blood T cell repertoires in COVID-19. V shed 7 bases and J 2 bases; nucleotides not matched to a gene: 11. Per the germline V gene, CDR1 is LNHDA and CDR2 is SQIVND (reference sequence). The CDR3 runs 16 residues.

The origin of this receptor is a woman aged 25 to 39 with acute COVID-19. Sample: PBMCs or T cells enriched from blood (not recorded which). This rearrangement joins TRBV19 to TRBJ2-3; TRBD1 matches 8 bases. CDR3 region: CASTPRRTGNTDTQYF. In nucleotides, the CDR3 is TGTGCCAGTACCCCGCGAAGGACAGGGAACACAGATACGCAGTATTTT.